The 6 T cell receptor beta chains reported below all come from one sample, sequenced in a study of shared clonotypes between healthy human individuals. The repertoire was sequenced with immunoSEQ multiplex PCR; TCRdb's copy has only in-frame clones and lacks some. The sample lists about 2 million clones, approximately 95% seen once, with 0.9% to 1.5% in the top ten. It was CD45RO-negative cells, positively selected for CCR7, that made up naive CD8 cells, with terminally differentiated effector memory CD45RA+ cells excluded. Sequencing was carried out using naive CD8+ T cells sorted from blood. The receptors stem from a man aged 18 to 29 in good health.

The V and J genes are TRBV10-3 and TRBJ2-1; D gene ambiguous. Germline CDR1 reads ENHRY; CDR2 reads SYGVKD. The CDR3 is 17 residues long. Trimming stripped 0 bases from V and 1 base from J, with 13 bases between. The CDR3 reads CAISESIIGSSYNEQFF. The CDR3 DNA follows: TGTGCCATCAGTGAGTCGATTATCGGGTCTTCCTACAATGAGCAGTTCTTC.

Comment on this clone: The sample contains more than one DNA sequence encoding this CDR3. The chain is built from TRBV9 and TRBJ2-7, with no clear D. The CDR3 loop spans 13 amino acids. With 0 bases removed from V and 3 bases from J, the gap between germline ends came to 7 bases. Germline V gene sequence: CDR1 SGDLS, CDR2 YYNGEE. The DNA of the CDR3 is TGTGCCAGCAGCGTAGCTATAGGCTACGAGCAGTACTTC. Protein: CASSVAIGYEQYF.

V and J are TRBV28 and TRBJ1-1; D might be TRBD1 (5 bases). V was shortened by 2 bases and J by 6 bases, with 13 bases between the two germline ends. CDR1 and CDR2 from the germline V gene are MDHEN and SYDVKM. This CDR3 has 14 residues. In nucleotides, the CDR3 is TGTGCCAGCAGTTTAGGGCAGGGTTATTCTGAAGCTTTCTTT. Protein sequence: CASSLGQGYSEAFF.

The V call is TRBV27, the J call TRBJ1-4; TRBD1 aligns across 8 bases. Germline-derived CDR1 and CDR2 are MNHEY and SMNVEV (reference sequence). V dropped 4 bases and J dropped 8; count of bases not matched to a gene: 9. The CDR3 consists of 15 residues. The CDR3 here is CASSSTPGQVEKLFF. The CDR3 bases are TGTGCCAGCAGTTCGACGCCGGGACAGGTGGAAAAACTGTTTTTT. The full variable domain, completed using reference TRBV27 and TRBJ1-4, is EAQVTQNPRYLITVTGKKLTVTCSQNMNHEYMSWYRQDPGLGLRQIYYSMNVEVTDKGDVPEGYKVSRKEKRNFPLILESPSPNQTSLYFCASSSTPGQVEKLFFGSGTQLSVL.

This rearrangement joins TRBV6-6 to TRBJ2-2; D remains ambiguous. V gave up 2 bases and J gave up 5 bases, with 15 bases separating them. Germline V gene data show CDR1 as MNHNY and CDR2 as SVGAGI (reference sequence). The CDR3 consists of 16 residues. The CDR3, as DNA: TGTGCCAGCAGTTACCACCTCGGGTCTACTACCGGGGAGCTGTTTTTT. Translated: CASSYHLGSTTGELFF.

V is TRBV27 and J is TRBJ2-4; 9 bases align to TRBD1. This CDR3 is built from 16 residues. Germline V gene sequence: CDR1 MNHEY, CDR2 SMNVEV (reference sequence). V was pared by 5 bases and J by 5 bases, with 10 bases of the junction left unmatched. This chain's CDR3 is CASSNPRDREENIQYF. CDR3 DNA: TGTGCCAGCAGTAACCCCCGGGACAGGGAGGAAAACATTCAGTACTTC.